This T cell receptor (beta chain) originates from a study of T cells expressing NK-cell markers (dated by TCRdb to 2018 to 2020). With respect to the entire study: TCR beta-chain repertoires were profiled in sorted CD3+CD56+NKG2C+, CD3+CD56+NKG2C- and CD3+CD56-NKG2C+ T-cell subsets from about 8 donors. Among the eight sequenced donors, only one was HCMV-seronegative, while the other seven were HCMV-seropositive. Randomly selected healthy volunteers, three men and five women, were used as the eight sequenced donors. The libraries were sequenced on Illumina HiSeq 2000/2500, MiSeq or NextSeq, producing 2 x 150 bp reads.

About this clonotype: Its antigen is unknown.

HCMV serostatus was determined by detecting HCMV-specific IgG in serum with a commercial ELISA kit. Ficoll density gradient centrifugation was used to isolate peripheral blood mononuclear cells from blood. The CDR3 contains 15 residues, cysteine and phenylalanine counted. DNA is not recorded here. From a lookup of the germline V gene (reference sequence), CDR1 and CDR2 are SGHNT and YYREEE. General findings and caveats noted by the study authors: Those dominant clonotypes were again the most abundant among CD3+CD56-NKG2C+ cells in a few donors, at roughly 25-65%. In a handful of donors, the dominant CD3+CD56+NKG2C+ clonotypes ranked among the top 10 CD8+ clonotypes, making up roughly 1.0-8% of CD8+ T cells. Whether the expanded NKG2C-expressing T cell clones were specific for HCMV antigens remained unclear.

These reads were obtained on an Illumina HiSeq 2000. The TCR beta cDNA libraries were made using 5'RACE template switching, a step that added both a universal primer site and unique molecular identifiers. cDNA synthesis was primed from the TCR beta constant segment, followed by two successive PCR amplification steps. The paper's data handling went like this. MIGEC handled demultiplexing of the reads and grouping by UMI, while MiTCR was used to assemble and quantify clonotypes. Only TCR cDNA sequences supported by at least two reads were kept to exclude erroneous sequences. The tcR package was used for downstream repertoire analysis, with clonotypes matched between fractions based on CDR3 nucleotide sequence plus V segment. VDJmatch was used to annotate antigen specificity against VDJdb, with one amino acid substitution in CDR3 permitted. Following reprocessing of the reads by TCRdb, the data hold one row per CDR3 protein sequence and no DNA is available. The V and J calls and clone size are TCRdb's, not the authors'. This specimen's table enumerates hundreds of thousands of distinct CDR3 sequences. The ten largest make up roughly 5.2% of the sample.

Here the chain combines TRBV5-4 and TRBJ2-3; TCRdb's D gene call, TRBD2, goes unchecked for lack of DNA. What was sequenced was blood T cells: a sorted CD56 or NKG2C T cell subset, CD4+ or CD8+ T cells, or bulk PBMC T cells (not recorded which). This TCR derives from a man aged 18 to 70 in good health. This receptor has the CDR3 CASSQRTNPTDTQYF. Supplemented by the reference TRBV5-4 and TRBJ2-3 proteins around the CDR3, the complete variable domain is ETGVTQSPTHLIKTRGQQVTLRCSSQSGHNTVSWYQQALGQGPQFIFQYYREEENGRGNFPPRFSGLQFPNYSSELNVNALELDDSALYLCASSQRTNPTDTQYFGPGTRLTVL.